The T cell receptor (beta chain) under discussion was sequenced for a study of blood T cell repertoires in COVID-19. Sequencing was performed with immunoSEQ multiplex PCR; in TCRdb, only in-frame clones are kept and a portion is missing. The sample has roughly 320,000 clones, 85% to 90% seen once. The V end was cut by 2 bases, the J end by 4 bases, with 9 bases between. The CDR3 length is 13 residues. Germline lookup yields CDR1 SGHTA and CDR2 FQGNSA. This receptor was taken from a man between 65 and 85 years old with acute or convalescent COVID-19. Sample: peripheral blood. The chain combines TRBV7-2 with TRBJ2-7; D perhaps matches TRBD2 (6 bases). The CDR3 sequence: CASSLQEGYEQYF. The CDR3 nucleotides read TGTGCCAGCAGCTTACAGGAGGGATACGAGCAGTACTTC.